This T cell receptor (beta chain) was obtained from a study of blood T cell repertoires in COVID-19. Study as a whole: Acute and convalescent COVID-19 samples came from the United States, Italy and Spain.

The protocol was immunoSEQ multiplex PCR, while the TCRdb copy is restricted to in-frame clones and leaves out a portion. The data show 190,000 or so clones, with 87% seen just once and about 6.2% held by the top ten. The CDR3 runs to 16 residues. Looked up from germline, CDR1 is MDHEN and CDR2 is SYDVKM. Trimming cost V 5 bases and J 6 bases, with 22 bases left between them. Source material: peripheral blood. The chain uses TRBV28 and TRBJ1-1, with D unresolved. The sequence came from a man aged 55 to 69 who had recovered from COVID-19. Here the CDR3 reads CASSQTKGPSGAEAFF. The CDR3 nucleotides read TGTGCCAGCAGTCAAACAAAAGGGCCATCCGGGGCTGAAGCTTTCTTT. The full variable domain, rest sourced from reference TRBV28 and TRBJ1-1, is DVKVTQSSRYLVKRTGEKVFLECVQDMDHENMFWYRQDPGLGLRLIYFSYDVKMKEKGDIPEGYSVSREKKERFSLILESASTNQTSMYLCASSQTKGPSGAEAFFGQGTRLTVV.